This T cell receptor (beta chain) derives from a study of T cells in Graves' hyperthyroidism and ophthalmopathy. This clonotype appeared a few times. No antigen is known for it. RNA transcripts yielded amplified TCR beta CDR3 regions. The TCR CDR3 first-round RT-PCR relied on the HTBI primer set. One entry per CDR3 protein, called by TCRdb with MiXCR from the multiplex PCR reads. The repertoire has fewer than 700,000 distinct CDR3 sequences, 15% to 20% of them found once; the top ten carry approximately 15%. V shed 4 bases and J 1 base; nucleotides not matched to a gene: 10. This CDR3 has 17 amino acids. From germline, CDR1 is MNHNS and CDR2 SASEGT. General study points: Separation of ophthalmopathy from stable hyperthyroidism was achieved by a 13 V-J model.

Material: blood. This TCR came from a woman aged 18-30 years with Graves' ophthalmopathy. V and J are TRBV6-1 and TRBJ2-3, with 8 bases fitting TRBD2. CDR3 residues: CASSGFTTSGRTDTQYF. As DNA, the CDR3 is TGTGCCAGCAGTGGATTCACTACTAGCGGCCGCACAGATACGCAGTATTTT.